This T cell receptor (beta chain) was identified in a study of neurological immune-mediated disorders. About the research overall: The study included around 35 multiple sclerosis patients, about 31 relapsing-remitting and 3 secondary progressive.

Notes on the study in general: Across subjects, expanded clones had no CDR3 amino acid sequences in common, pointing to private repertoires in all groups. While HTLV-1-associated myelopathy showed the greatest TCR clonal expansion, multiple sclerosis showed the least, falling below healthy controls.

This clonotype has at least ten counts. As yet, its antigen is unknown. Sorted libraries came from 1 million CD4+ or CD8+ T cells. TCRdb ran MiXCR on the 5' RACE reads and lists one entry per CDR3 protein. The sample gives some 48,000 distinct CDR3 sequences, approximately 5.8% of which show up once; over 1.2% is in the top ten. This sequence originates from a woman aged 18-29 years with multiple sclerosis. Specimen: CD4+ T cells from blood.

The CDR3 nucleotides read TGCAGTGCTAGTCCCAGAAATGAGCAGTTCTTC. Amino acid sequence: CSASPRNEQFF. The chain is built from TRBV20-1 and TRBJ2-1, with D unresolved. The V end was cut by 3 bases, the J end by 7 bases, with 7 bases between. The CDR3 is 11 residues long. Germline assignment: CDR1 DFQATT and CDR2 SNEGSKA (reference sequence).